This TCR beta chain came from a study of T cell repertoires in cytomegalovirus infection. Findings and limits, study-wide: The response measured ex vivo was dominated by TCR beta clonotypes (HLA-C-restricted and CMV-specific). Summed public TCR beta family frequency identified CMV carriers bearing the relevant HLA.

Ten or more counts support this clonotype. Antigen specificity is unknown. TCRdb re-called the reads with MiXCR, one entry per CDR3 protein. The sample contains a few hundred thousand distinct CDR3 sequences, 40% of which appear only once. Germline CDR1 SGHTA, CDR2 FQGNSA. The V end lost 1 base, the J end lost 3 bases, and 10 bases lay between the germline ends. This CDR3 contains 14 residues. This sequence joins TRBV7-2 and TRBJ2-7, with D possibly matching TRBD2 (6 bases). The specimen comprised cultured PBMCs, sampled from culture after CMV antigen stimulation. This receptor was obtained from a human donor in good health (CMV status not recorded). Some clones in this sample may be carry-over from other donors' samples. The CDR3 sequence is CASSLGGTNYEQYF. Written as DNA, the CDR3 is TGTGCCAGCAGCTTAGGCGGGACCAACTACGAGCAGTACTTC.